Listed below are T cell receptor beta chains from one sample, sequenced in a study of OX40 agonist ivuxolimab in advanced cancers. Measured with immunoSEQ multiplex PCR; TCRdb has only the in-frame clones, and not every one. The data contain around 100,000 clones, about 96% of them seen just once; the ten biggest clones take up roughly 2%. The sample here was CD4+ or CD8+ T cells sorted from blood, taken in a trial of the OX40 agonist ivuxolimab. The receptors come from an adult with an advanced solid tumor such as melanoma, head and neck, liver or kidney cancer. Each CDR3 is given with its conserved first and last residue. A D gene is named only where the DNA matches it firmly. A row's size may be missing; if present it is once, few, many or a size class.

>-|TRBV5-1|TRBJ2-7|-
CASSADGSYEQYF
TGCGCCAGCAGCGCCGACGGATCCTACGAGCAGTACTTC
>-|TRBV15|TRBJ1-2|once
CATSTDRHYGYTF
TGTGCCACCAGCACGGACAGACACTATGGCTACACCTTC
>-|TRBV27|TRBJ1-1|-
CASCSGTLPEAFF
TGTGCCAGCTGTTCCGGTACGCTCCCTGAAGCTTTCTTT
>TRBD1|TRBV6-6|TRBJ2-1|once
CASSYRQGAYNEQFF
TGTGCCAGCAGTTACCGGCAGGGGGCCTATAATGAGCAGTTCTTC
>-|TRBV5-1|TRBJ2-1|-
CASRWGSYRDNEQFF
TGCGCCAGCAGATGGGGGAGTTATCGGGACAATGAGCAGTTCTTC
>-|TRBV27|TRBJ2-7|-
CASSPPGQTYEQYF
TGTGCCAGCAGTCCCCCGGGACAAACCTACGAGCAGTACTTC
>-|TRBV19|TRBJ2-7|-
CASSLPFHHEQYF
TGTGCCAGTAGTCTACCTTTCCACCACGAGCAGTACTTC
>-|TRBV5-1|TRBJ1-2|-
CASSLALQGRGDGYTF
TGCGCCAGCAGCTTGGCTCTACAGGGACGTGGGGACGGCTACACCTTC
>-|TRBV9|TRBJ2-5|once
CASSVAGGVRETQYF
TGTGCCAGCAGCGTAGCAGGGGGGGTTCGGGAGACCCAGTACTTC
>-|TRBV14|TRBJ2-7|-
CASSQGRGLALYEQYF
TGTGCCAGCAGCCAAGGGAGGGGGCTGGCTCTTTACGAGCAGTACTTC
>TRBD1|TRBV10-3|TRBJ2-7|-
CAISGGQGANEQYF
TGTGCCATCAGCGGTGGACAGGGGGCAAACGAGCAGTACTTC
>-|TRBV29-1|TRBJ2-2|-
CSVEAYRDPAGTGELFF
TGCAGCGTTGAAGCTTACCGCGACCCTGCGGGCACCGGGGAGCTGTTTTTT
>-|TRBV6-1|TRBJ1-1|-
CASGLIGGPVTEAFF
TGTGCCAGCGGCCTCATTGGAGGACCCGTCACTGAAGCTTTCTTT
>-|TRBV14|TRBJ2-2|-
CASSQVGNTGELFF
TGTGCCAGCAGCCAAGTCGGGAACACCGGGGAGCTGTTTTTT
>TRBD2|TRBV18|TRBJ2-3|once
CASSLPGLGTDTQYF
TGTGCCAGCTCTCTACCGGGACTAGGCACAGATACGCAGTATTTT
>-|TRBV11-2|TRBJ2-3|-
CASTANTDTQYF
TGTGCCAGCACCGCCAACACAGATACGCAGTATTTT
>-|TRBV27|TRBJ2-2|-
CASSSPLRGLTGELFF
TGTGCCAGCAGTTCCCCCTTGAGGGGTTTAACCGGGGAGCTGTTTTTT
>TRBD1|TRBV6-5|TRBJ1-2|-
CASTEPRTGYYGYTF
TGTGCCAGCACCGAACCTAGGACAGGGTACTATGGCTACACCTTC
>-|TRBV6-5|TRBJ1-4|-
CASSSQQATNEKLFF
TGTGCCAGCAGTTCTCAGCAAGCAACTAATGAAAAACTGTTTTTT
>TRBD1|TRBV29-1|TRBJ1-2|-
CSVTGEDYGYTF
TGCAGCGTTACAGGGGAGGACTATGGCTACACCTTC
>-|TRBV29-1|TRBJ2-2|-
CSVASPNTGELFF
TGCAGCGTTGCCAGTCCGAACACCGGGGAGCTGTTTTTT
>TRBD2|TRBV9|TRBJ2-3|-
CASSVRSGLGTDTQYF
TGTGCCAGCAGCGTACGTTCGGGACTAGGGACAGATACGCAGTATTTT
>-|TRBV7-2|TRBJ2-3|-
CASSPTSYVFDTQYF
TGTGCCAGCAGCCCGACTTCATACGTATTCGATACGCAGTATTTT
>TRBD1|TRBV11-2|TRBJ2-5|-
CASSQGQGAGETQYF
TGTGCCAGCAGCCAAGGACAGGGGGCCGGGGAGACCCAGTACTTC
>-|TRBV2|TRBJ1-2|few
CASSDEGGTNYGYTF
TGTGCCAGCAGCGACGAGGGTGGGACTAACTATGGCTACACCTTC
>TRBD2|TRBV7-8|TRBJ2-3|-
CASSFQRGPNSDTQYF
TGTGCCAGCAGCTTCCAGCGGGGGCCAAACTCAGATACGCAGTATTTT
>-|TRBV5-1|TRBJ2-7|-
CASSLELAPYEQYF
TGCGCCAGCAGCTTGGAGCTAGCTCCCTACGAGCAGTACTTC
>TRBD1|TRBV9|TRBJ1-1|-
CASSPRTGSTEAFF
TGTGCCAGCAGCCCCAGGACAGGAAGCACTGAAGCTTTCTTT
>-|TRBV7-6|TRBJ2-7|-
CASSLALGGPLGYEQYF
TGTGCCAGCAGCTTAGCCCTGGGGGGCCCTTTGGGCTACGAGCAGTACTTC
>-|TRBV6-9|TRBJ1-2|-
CASSYRDSNGYTF
TGTGCCAGCAGTTACCGCGATTCTAATGGCTACACCTTC
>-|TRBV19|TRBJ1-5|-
CASSILTDRPNQPQHF
TGTGCCAGTAGTATATTGACGGACAGACCAAATCAGCCCCAGCATTTT
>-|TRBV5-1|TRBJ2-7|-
CASSLSPAYEQYF
TGCGCCAGCAGCTTGTCCCCCGCCTACGAGCAGTACTTC
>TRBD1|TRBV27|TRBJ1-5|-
CASSDDRGGNQPQHF
TGTGCCAGCAGTGACGACAGGGGTGGCAATCAGCCCCAGCATTTT
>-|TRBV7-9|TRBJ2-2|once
CASLGVSGELFF
TGTGCCAGCCTTGGGGTTTCCGGGGAGCTGTTTTTT
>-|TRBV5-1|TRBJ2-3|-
CASSPFGGSSSTDTQYF
TGCGCCAGCAGCCCTTTCGGGGGTAGCAGTAGCACAGATACGCAGTATTTT